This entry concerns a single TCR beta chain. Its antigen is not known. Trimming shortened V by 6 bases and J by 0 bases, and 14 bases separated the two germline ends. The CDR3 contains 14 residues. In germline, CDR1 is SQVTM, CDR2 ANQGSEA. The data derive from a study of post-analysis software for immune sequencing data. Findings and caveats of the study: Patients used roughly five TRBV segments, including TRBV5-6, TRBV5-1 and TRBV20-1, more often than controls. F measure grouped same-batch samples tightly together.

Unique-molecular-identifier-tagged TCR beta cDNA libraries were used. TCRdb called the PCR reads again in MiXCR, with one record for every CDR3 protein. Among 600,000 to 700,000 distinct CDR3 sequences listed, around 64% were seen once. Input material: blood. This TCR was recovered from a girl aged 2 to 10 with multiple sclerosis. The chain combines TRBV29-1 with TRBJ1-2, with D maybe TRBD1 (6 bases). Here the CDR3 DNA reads TGCAGCGTAGGGACAAGGAAGGCTAACTATGGCTACACCTTC. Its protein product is CSVGTRKANYGYTF.